The sequence of this T cell receptor (beta chain) was determined in a study of shared clonotypes between healthy human individuals. General study findings and limits: Naive subsets usually exceeded memory subsets in estimated richness.

The CDR3 has 16 residues. Trimming stripped 0 bases from V and 2 bases from J, with 12 bases between. The V gene's germline CDR1 is SEHNR and CDR2 FQNEAQ (reference sequence). As for this clone: The antigen is unknown.

Sequencing was at deep level. Sequenced by immunoSEQ multiplex PCR; TCRdb stores in-frame clones only, minus some. The sample holds under 650,000 clones, almost 97% seen once. V is TRBV7-9 and J is TRBJ2-3; D might be TRBD2 (6 bases). The material sequenced was naive CD4+ T cells sorted from blood. This sample's subset: CD45RA+ positively selected. The TCR sequence derives from a woman in her thirties in good health. Here the CDR3 reads CASSLAGREPTDTQYF. DNA of the CDR3: TGTGCCAGCAGCTTAGCGGGACGGGAGCCCACAGATACGCAGTATTTT.